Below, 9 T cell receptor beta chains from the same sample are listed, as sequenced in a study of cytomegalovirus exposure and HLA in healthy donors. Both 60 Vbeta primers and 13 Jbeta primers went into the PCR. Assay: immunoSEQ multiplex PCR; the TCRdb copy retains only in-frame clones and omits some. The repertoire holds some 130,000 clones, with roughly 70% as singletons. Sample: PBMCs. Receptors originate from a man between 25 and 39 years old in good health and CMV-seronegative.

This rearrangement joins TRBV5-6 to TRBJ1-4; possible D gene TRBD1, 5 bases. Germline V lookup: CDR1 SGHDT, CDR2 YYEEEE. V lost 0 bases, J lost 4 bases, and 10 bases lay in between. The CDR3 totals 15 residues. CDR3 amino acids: CASSLVRDYNEKLFF. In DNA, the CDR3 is TGTGCCAGCAGCTTGGTCAGGGATTATAATGAAAAACTGTTTTTT.

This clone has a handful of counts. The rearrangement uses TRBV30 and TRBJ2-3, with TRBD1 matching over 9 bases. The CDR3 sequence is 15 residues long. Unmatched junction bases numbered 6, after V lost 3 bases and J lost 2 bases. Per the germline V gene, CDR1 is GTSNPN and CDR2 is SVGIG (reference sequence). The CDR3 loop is CAWRGTGPLTDTQYF. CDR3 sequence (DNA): TGTGCCTGGAGAGGGACAGGGCCACTCACAGATACGCAGTATTTT.

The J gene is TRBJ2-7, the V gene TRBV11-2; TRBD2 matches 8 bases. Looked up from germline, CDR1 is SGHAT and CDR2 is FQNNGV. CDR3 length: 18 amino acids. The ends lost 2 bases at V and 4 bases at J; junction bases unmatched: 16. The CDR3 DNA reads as TGTGCCAGCAGCTTATTCTTGGGCGGAGCGGGAGAAAGGTACGAGCAGTACTTC. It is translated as CASSLFLGGAGERYEQYF.

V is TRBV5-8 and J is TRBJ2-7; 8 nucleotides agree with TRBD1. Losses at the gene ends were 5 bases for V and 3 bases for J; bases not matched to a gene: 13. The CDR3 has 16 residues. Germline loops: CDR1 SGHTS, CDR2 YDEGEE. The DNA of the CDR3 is TGTGCCAGCAGGTTCAACCCCGGACAGGGACTCTACGAGCAGTACTTC. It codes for CASRFNPGQGLYEQYF. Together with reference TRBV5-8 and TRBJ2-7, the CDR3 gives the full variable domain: EAGVTQSPTHLIKTRGQQATLRCSPISGHTSVYWYQQALGLGLQFLLWYDEGEERNRGNFPPRFSGRQFPNYSSELNVNALELEDSALYLCASRFNPGQGLYEQYFGPGTRLTVT.

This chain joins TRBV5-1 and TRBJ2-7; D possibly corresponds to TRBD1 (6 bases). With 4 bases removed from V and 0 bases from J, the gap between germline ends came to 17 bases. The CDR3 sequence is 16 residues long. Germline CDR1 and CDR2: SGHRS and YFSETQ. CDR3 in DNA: TGCGCCAGCAGCAGTTCTCCGACAGGTGCCTCCTACGAGCAGTACTTC. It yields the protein CASSSSPTGASYEQYF.

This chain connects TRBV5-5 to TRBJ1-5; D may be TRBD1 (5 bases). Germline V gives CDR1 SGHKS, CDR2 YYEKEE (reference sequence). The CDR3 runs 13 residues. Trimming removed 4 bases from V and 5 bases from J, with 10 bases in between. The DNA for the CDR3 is TGTGCCAGCAGCCTCAGGGTCTATCAGCCCCAGCATTTT. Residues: CASSLRVYQPQHF.

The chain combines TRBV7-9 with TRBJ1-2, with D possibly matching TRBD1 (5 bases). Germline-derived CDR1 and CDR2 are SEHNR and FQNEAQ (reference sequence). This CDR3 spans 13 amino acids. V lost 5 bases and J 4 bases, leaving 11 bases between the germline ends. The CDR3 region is CASSLTRAYGYTF. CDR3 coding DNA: TGTGCCAGCAGCCTTACCAGGGCCTATGGCTACACCTTC. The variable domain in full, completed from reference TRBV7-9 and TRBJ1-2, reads DTGVSQNPRHKITKRGQNVTFRCDPISEHNRLYWYRQTLGQGPEFLTYFQNEAQLEKSRLLSDRFSAERPKGSFSTLEIQRTEQGDSAMYLCASSLTRAYGYTFGSGTRLTVV.

Written as DNA, the CDR3 is TGTGCCAGCAGCTTAGCGAAGACCCAGTACTTC. Translated: CASSLAKTQYF. The gene calls are TRBV5-6 and TRBJ2-5, with D unresolved. This CDR3 comprises 11 residues. Germline V gene lookup returns CDR1 SGHDT and CDR2 YYEEEE. Trimming left V 2 bases short and J 6 bases short, with 5 bases between. Drawing the rest from reference TRBV5-6 and TRBJ2-5, the complete variable domain is DAGVTQSPTHLIKTRGQQVTLRCSPKSGHDTVSWYQQALGQGPQFIFQYYEEEERQRGNFPDRFSGHQFPNYSSELNVNALLLGDSALYLCASSLAKTQYFGPGTRLLVL.

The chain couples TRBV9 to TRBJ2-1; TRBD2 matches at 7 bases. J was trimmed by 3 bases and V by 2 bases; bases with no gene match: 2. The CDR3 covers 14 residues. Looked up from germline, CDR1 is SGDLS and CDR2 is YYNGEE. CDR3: CASSVSGDYNEQFF. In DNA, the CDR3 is TGTGCCAGCAGCGTCAGCGGGGACTACAATGAGCAGTTCTTC.